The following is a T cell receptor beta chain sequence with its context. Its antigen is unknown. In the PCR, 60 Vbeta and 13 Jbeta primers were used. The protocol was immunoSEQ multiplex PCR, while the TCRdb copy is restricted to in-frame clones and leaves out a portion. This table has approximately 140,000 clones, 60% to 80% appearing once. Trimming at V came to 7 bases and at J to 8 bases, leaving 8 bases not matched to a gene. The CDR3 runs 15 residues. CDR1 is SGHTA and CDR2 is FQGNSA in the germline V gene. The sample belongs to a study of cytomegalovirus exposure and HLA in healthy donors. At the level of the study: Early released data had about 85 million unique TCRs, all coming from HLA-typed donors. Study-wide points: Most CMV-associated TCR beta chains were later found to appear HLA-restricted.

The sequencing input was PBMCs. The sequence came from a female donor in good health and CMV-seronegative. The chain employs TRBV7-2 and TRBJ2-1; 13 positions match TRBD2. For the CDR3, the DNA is TGTGCCAGCACCCTCACTAGCGGGGGGGGAGATGAGCAGTTCTTC. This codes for CASTLTSGGGDEQFF.